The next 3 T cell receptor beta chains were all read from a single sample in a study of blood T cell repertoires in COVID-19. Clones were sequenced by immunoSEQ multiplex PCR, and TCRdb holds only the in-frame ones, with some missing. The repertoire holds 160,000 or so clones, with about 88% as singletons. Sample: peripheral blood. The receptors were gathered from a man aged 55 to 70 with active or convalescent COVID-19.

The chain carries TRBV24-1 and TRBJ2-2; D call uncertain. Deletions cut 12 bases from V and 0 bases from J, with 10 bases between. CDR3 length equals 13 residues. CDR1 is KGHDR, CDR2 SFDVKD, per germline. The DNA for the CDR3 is TGTGCCGTCGGGTCAACGAACACCGGGGAGCTGTTTTTT. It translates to CAVGSTNTGELFF.

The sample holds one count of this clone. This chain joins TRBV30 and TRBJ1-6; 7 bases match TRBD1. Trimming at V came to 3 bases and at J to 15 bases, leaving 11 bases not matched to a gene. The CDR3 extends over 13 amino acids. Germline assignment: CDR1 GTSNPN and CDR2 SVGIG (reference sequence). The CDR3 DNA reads TGTGCCTGGAGCACCATGACGACAGGGCTCCTCCACTTT. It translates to CAWSTMTTGLLHF.

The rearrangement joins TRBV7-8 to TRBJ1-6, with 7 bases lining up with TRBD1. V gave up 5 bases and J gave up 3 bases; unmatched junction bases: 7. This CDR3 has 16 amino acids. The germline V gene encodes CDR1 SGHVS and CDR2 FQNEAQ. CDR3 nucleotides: TGTGCCAGCAGCCGGAGGGGGCTTCTCTATAATTCACCCCTCCACTTT. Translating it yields CASSRRGLLYNSPLHF.